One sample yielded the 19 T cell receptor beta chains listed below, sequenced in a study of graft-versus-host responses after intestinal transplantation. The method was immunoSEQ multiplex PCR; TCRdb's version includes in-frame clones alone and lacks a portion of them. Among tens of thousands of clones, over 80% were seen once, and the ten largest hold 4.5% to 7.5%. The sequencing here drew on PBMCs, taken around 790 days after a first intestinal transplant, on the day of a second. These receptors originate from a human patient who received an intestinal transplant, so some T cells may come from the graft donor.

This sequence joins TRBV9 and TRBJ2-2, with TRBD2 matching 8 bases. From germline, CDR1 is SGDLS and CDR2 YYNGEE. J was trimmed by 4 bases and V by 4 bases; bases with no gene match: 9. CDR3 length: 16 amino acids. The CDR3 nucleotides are TGTGCCAGCAGCTCCAGTGCGGGAGGCCTCACCGGGGAGCTGTTTTTT. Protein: CASSSSAGGLTGELFF.

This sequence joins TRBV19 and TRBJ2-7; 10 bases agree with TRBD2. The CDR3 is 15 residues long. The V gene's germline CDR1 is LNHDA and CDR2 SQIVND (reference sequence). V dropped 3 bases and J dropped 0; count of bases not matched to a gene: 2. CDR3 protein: CASSISGRSSYEQYF. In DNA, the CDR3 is TGTGCCAGTAGTATTAGCGGGAGGAGCTCCTACGAGCAGTACTTC.

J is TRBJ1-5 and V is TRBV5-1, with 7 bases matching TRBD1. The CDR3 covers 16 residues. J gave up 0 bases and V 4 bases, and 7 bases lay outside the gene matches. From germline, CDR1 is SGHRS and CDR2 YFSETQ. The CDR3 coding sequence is TGCGCCAGCAGCGTACAGGGGTTGGGTAGCAATCAGCCCCAGCATTTT. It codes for CASSVQGLGSNQPQHF.

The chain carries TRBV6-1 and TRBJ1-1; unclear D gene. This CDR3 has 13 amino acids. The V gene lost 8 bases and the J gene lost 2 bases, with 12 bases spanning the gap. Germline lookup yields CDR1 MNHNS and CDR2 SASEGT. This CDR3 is CASHRNINTEAFF. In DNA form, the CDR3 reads TGTGCCAGCCATAGGAACATCAACACTGAAGCTTTCTTT.

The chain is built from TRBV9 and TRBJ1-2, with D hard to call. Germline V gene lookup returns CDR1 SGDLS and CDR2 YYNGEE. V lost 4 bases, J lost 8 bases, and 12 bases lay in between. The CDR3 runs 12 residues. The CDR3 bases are TGTGCCAGCAGCTCCCGGACGAAGGGCTACACCTTC. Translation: CASSSRTKGYTF.

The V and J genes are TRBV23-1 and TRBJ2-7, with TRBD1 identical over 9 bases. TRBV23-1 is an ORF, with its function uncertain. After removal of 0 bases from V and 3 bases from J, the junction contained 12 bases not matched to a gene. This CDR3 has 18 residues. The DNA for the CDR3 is TGCGCCAGCAGTCAATCCCGAGGACAGGGGACTGGAAACTACGAGCAGTACTTC. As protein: CASSQSRGQGTGNYEQYF.

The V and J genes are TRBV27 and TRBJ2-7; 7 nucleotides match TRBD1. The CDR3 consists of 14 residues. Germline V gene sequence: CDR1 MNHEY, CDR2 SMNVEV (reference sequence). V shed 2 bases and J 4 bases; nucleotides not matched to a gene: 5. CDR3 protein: CASSLRGQVYEQYF. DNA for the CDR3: TGTGCCAGCAGTTTACGCGGACAGGTATACGAGCAGTACTTC.

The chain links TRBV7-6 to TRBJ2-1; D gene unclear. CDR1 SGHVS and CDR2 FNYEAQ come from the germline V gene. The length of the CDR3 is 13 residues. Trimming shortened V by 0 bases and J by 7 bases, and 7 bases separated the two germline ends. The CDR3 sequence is CASSLASANEQFF. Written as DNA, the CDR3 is TGTGCCAGCAGCTTAGCGTCGGCGAATGAGCAGTTCTTC.

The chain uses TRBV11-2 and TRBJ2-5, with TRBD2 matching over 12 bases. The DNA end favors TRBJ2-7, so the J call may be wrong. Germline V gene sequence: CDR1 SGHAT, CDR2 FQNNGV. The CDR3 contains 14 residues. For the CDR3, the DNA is TGTGCCAGCAGCTTGACTAGCGGGAGTTACGAGCAGTACTTC. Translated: CASSLTSGSYEQYF.

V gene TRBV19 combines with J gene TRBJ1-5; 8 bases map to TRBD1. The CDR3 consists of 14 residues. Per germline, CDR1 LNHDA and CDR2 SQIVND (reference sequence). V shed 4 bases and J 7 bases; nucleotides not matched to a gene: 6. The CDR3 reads CASSTPTGVQPQHF. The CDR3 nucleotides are TGTGCCAGTAGTACCCCGACAGGGGTCCAGCCCCAGCATTTT.

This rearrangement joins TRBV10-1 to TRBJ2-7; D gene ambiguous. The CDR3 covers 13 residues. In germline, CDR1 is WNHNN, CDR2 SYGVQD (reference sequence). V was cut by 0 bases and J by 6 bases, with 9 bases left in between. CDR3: CASSESLVTEQYF. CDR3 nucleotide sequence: TGCGCCAGCAGTGAGTCGTTGGTCACCGAGCAGTACTTC.

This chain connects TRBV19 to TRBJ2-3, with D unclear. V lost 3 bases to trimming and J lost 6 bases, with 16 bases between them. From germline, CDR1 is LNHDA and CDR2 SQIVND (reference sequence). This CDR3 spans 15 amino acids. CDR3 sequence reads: CASSIDTPGRDTQYF. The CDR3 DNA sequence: TGTGCCAGTAGTATCGACACCCCCGGGCGGGATACGCAGTATTTT.

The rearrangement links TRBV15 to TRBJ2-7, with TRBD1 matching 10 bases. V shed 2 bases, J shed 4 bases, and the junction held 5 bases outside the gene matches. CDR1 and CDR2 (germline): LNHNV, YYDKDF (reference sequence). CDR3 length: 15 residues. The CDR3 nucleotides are TGTGCCACCAGCAGACCCGGGACAGGGGAATACGAGCAGTACTTC. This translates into CATSRPGTGEYEQYF.

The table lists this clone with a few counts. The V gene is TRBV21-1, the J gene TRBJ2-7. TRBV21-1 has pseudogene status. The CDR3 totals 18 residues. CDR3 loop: CASSKATAGPEQAYEQYF. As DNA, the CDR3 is TGTGCCAGCAGCAAAGCGACGGCCGGGCCTGAGCAGGCCTACGAGCAGTACTTC.

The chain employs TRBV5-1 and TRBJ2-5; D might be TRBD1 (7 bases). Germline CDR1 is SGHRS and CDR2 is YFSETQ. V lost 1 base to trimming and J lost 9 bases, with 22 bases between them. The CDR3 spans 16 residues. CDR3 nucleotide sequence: TGCGCCAGCAGCTTGAACGGGCAGGGGGGCCCCGGGGCCCAGTACTTC. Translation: CASSLNGQGGPGAQYF.

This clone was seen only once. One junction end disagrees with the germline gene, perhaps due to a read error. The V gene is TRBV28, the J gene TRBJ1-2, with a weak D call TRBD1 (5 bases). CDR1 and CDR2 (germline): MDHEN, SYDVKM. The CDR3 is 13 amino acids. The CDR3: CASSPGPKYGYTF. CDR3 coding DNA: TGTGCCAGCAGCCCGGGACCTAAATATGGCTACACCTTC.

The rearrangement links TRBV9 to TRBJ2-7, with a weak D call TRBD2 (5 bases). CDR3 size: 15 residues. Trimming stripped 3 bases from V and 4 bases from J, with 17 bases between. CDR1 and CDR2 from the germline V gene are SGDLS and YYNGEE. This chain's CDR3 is CASSASSTRAYEQYF. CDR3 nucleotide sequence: TGTGCCAGCAGCGCCTCTAGCACTCGGGCTTACGAGCAGTACTTC.

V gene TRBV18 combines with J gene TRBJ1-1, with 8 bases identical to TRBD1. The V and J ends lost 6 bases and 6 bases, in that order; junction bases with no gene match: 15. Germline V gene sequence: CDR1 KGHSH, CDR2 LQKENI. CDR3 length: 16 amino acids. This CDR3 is CASSHDVWTGLPEAFF. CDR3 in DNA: TGTGCCAGCTCCCACGACGTATGGACAGGGCTCCCTGAAGCTTTCTTT.

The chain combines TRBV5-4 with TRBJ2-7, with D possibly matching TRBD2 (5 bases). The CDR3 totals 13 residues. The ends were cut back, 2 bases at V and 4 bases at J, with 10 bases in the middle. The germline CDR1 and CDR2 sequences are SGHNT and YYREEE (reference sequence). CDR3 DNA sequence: TGTGCCAGCAGCTTCGGGGTGGAATACGAGCAGTACTTC. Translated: CASSFGVEYEQYF.